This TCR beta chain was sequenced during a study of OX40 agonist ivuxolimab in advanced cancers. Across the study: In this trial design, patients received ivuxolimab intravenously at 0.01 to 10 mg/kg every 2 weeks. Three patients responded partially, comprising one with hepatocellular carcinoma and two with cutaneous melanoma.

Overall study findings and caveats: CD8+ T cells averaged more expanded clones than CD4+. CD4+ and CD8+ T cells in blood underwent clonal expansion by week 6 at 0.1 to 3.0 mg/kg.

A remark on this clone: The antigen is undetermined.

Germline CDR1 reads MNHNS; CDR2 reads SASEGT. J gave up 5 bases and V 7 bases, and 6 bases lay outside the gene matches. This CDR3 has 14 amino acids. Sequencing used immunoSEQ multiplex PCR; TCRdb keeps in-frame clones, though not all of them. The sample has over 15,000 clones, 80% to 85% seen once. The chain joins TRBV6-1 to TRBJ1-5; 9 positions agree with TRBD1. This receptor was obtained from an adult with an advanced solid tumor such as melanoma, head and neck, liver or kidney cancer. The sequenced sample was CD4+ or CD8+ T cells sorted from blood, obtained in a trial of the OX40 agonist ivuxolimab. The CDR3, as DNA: TGTGCCAGCACCCTCCGGACAGGGGATCAGCCCCAGCATTTT. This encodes CASTLRTGDQPQHF.